This T cell receptor (beta chain) was captured by sequencing in a study of beta chain features in type 1 diabetes. Study-wide points: No resolution was reached here on whether HLA type influences TCRB rearrangement. Moderately but significantly shorter TCRB CDR3s were found in Type 1 diabetes patients in all four CD4+ subsets.

In this sample, this clone turned up many times. The antigen remains unidentified. As every portion of the isolated RNA was reverse transcribed, the sequencing read expressed TCRB transcripts. TCRdb keeps only in-frame clones here, not all; method: immunoSEQ multiplex PCR. This table has some 150,000 clones, about 7% appearing once. The authors sorted CD4+ naive, central memory, regulatory and stem cell-like memory cells via CD45RO/CCR7/CD25/CD127/CD95/CD27. This TCR derives from a woman in her twenties or thirties in good health. Sequencing used central memory CD4+ T cells from blood.

CDR3 nucleotides: TGCAGCGCAGGGACAGGAGCTGGGGCCAACGTCCTGACTTTC. Translation: CSAGTGAGANVLTF. The chain joins TRBV29-1 to TRBJ2-6; TRBD1 matches at 8 bases. The trim removed 7 bases at V and 2 bases at J, leaving 4 bases unmatched. The CDR3 is made up of 14 amino acids. Germline V gene data show CDR1 as SQVTM and CDR2 as ANQGSEA.